The T cell receptor (beta chain) described here comes from a study of blood T cell repertoires in COVID-19. Method: immunoSEQ multiplex PCR; TCRdb's copy keeps in-frame clones and lacks some. This sample has over 200,000 clones, with more than 85% found just once. With V trimmed by 1 base and J by 1 base, 7 bases remained unmatched. The length of the CDR3 is 17 residues. Germline CDR1 LGHDT, CDR2 YNNKEL (reference sequence). What was sequenced was peripheral blood. This TCR derives from a man aged 35 to 55 with active or convalescent COVID-19. The chain links TRBV3-1 (or the pseudogene TRBV3-2) to TRBJ2-5, with 9 bases matching TRBD2. Here the CDR3 DNA reads TGTGCCAGCAGCCAAGGACTAGCGGAGAAGTTCCAAGAGACCCAGTACTTC. Its protein is CASSQGLAEKFQETQYF.